These 20 T cell receptor beta chains were sequenced from one sample in a study of T cell repertoires in cytomegalovirus infection. MiXCR, applied by TCRdb to the reads, yields one record per CDR3 protein. The sample lists about 150,000 distinct CDR3 sequences; less than 25% were seen once. Material for sequencing was PBMCs. The origin of the receptors is a human donor in good health (CMV status not recorded). Some clones in this sample may be carry-over from other donors' samples.

At least ten counts were recorded for this clonotype. The CDR3 sequence is CASRDRVGGEQYF. DNA of the CDR3: TGTGCCAGCAGAGACAGGGTGGGAGGCGAGCAGTACTTC. The chain recombines TRBV28 with TRBJ2-7; D may be TRBD1 (7 bases). This CDR3 comprises 13 residues. Trimming took 6 bases from V and 6 from J, leaving 15 bases between them. From germline, CDR1 is MDHEN and CDR2 SYDVKM.

The DNA of the CDR3 is TGCAGCGTTGTCTCAGGGGGCGCGAGGGGAAAGAACACTGAAGCTTTCTTT. This translates into CSVVSGGARGKNTEAFF. The chain joins TRBV29-1 to TRBJ1-1; 8 bases agree with TRBD1. This CDR3 contains 17 residues. CDR1 and CDR2 (germline): SQVTM, ANQGSEA. The ends lost 4 bases at V and 1 base at J; junction bases unmatched: 14.

The chain recombines TRBV20-1 with TRBJ1-1; TRBD1 aligns across 7 bases. The CDR3 runs to 15 residues. The trim removed 0 bases at V and 3 bases at J, leaving 7 bases unmatched. CDR1 and CDR2 (germline): DFQATT, SNEGSKA (reference sequence). The chain's CDR3 is CSARDPTGVDTEAFF. The DNA for the CDR3 is TGCAGTGCTAGAGATCCCACAGGGGTCGACACTGAAGCTTTCTTT.

In this sample, this clonotype turned up a few times. The rearrangement uses TRBV20-1 and TRBJ2-7; D is possibly TRBD2 (5 bases). Deletions cut 6 bases from V and 1 base from J, with 16 bases between. The V gene's germline CDR1 is DFQATT and CDR2 SNEGSKA (reference sequence). The CDR3 is 14 residues long. Here the CDR3 reads CSAPSERESYEQYF. The CDR3 DNA sequence: TGCAGTGCCCCTTCGGAGAGGGAATCCTACGAGCAGTACTTC.

The table lists this clonotype with many counts. The chain couples TRBV27 to TRBJ2-1; 8 nucleotides match TRBD2. The V segment lost 10 bases and the J segment 1 base; nucleotides outside the gene matches: 12. Germline V lookup: CDR1 MNHEY, CDR2 SMNVEV (reference sequence). The CDR3 totals 16 residues. CDR3 sequence: CATRDPLAESYNEQFF. DNA of the CDR3: TGTGCCACCCGCGACCCACTAGCGGAGTCCTACAATGAGCAGTTCTTC.

The V and J genes are TRBV20-1 and TRBJ1-5; tentative D call: TRBD1 (5 bases). V was pared by 3 bases and J by 6 bases, with 21 bases between. CDR1 is DFQATT, CDR2 SNEGSKA, per germline (reference sequence). This CDR3 is 16 amino acids long. CDR3 residues: CSASTLAGTGGQPQHF. CDR3 sequence (DNA): TGCAGTGCTAGTACTCTAGCCGGGACCGGGGGTCAGCCCCAGCATTTT.

This clonotype appeared a few times. This sequence joins TRBV6-2 or TRBV6-3 and TRBJ2-2; D unclear. The CDR3 has 16 residues. The germline V and J ends were trimmed by 0 bases and 4 bases, with 12 bases remaining between them. Germline CDR1 reads MNHEY; CDR2 reads SVGEGT. The CDR3 sequence is CASSYSNPVLTGELFF. CDR3 sequence (DNA): TGTGCCAGCAGTTACTCGAACCCAGTCCTCACCGGGGAGCTGTTTTTT.

The chain is built from TRBV20-1 and TRBJ2-1, with TRBD2 matching over 15 bases. V shed 5 bases and J 7 bases; nucleotides not matched to a gene: 9. Germline CDR1 DFQATT, CDR2 SNEGSKA (reference sequence). The CDR3 spans 16 residues. CDR3: CSAASFGLAGGNEQFF. The CDR3 DNA reads TGCAGTGCTGCTTCTTTCGGACTAGCGGGAGGGAATGAGCAGTTCTTC.

This CDR3 reads CASSPPRIAGGRETQYF. The CDR3 nucleotides are TGTGCCAGCAGCCCCCCAAGGATAGCGGGAGGCCGAGAGACCCAGTACTTC. V gene TRBV7-2 combines with J gene TRBJ2-5; the match to TRBD2 covers 10 bases. Losses at the gene ends were 5 bases for V and 4 bases for J; bases not matched to a gene: 13. CDR3 length: 17 amino acids. Germline V CDR1 and CDR2: SGHTA, FQGNSA.

This clonotype was counted a few times. This chain links TRBV12-3 or TRBV12-4 with TRBJ2-5; tentatively, D is TRBD2 (5 bases). Trimming stripped 2 bases from V and 0 bases from J, with 10 bases between. CDR3 length: 15 residues. This CDR3 reads CASSLSGEYQETQYF. The CDR3 coding sequence is TGTGCCAGCAGTTTAAGTGGGGAGTACCAAGAGACCCAGTACTTC.

This clonotype was seen more than once but under ten times. The CDR3 is CASSLTGVAEQYF. DNA for the CDR3: TGTGCCAGCAGCTTAACAGGGGTCGCCGAGCAGTACTTC. The chain is built from TRBV7-3 and TRBJ2-7; D is perhaps TRBD1 (5 bases). The CDR3 contains 13 residues. With 0 bases removed from V and 6 bases from J, the gap between germline ends came to 9 bases. Germline assignment: CDR1 SGHTA and CDR2 FQGTGA.

The chain uses TRBV19 and TRBJ2-1, with 14 bases that match TRBD2. The germline V gene encodes CDR1 LNHDA and CDR2 SQIVND (reference sequence). The CDR3 has 16 amino acids. V was pared by 3 bases and J by 5 bases, with 3 bases of the junction left unmatched. CDR3 bases: TGTGCCAGTAGTATCCGGACTAGCGGGGGGCACAATGAGCAGTTCTTC. Protein sequence: CASSIRTSGGHNEQFF.

At least ten counts were recorded for this clonotype. This chain connects TRBV7-9 to TRBJ2-5, with D perhaps TRBD2 (7 bases). This CDR3 has 13 amino acids. Per germline, CDR1 SEHNR and CDR2 FQNEAQ (reference sequence). Trimming left V 11 bases short and J 2 bases short, with 15 bases between. This chain's CDR3 is CAWEGHLQETQYF. In DNA, the CDR3 is TGTGCCTGGGAGGGACACCTTCAAGAGACCCAGTACTTC.

This clonotype came up a few times. The rearrangement links TRBV6-2 or TRBV6-3 to TRBJ2-1; TRBD2 matches at 9 bases. The V gene's germline CDR1 is MNHEY and CDR2 SVGEGT. The CDR3 loop spans 15 amino acids. The trim removed 2 bases at V and 9 bases at J, leaving 8 bases unmatched. The CDR3 here is CASSYQLAGITEQFF. As DNA, the CDR3 is TGTGCCAGCAGTTACCAGCTAGCGGGAATCACTGAGCAGTTCTTC.

The gene calls are TRBV20-1 and TRBJ2-4; 7 positions match TRBD1. This CDR3 contains 16 residues. Germline V gene lookup returns CDR1 DFQATT and CDR2 SNEGSKA (reference sequence). Trimming cost V 6 bases and J 0 bases; bases outside gene matches: 11. In DNA form, the CDR3 reads TGCAGTGCGGTAGACTACAGGGGATTAGCCAAAAACATTCAGTACTTC. Its protein is CSAVDYRGLAKNIQYF.

This clonotype has ten or more counts. The chain recombines TRBV7-2 with TRBJ2-5; 10 nucleotides align to TRBD2. The J segment lost 4 bases and the V segment lost 6 bases, leaving 8 bases of the junction unmatched. The CDR3 sequence is 15 residues long. In germline, CDR1 is SGHTA, CDR2 FQGNSA. The CDR3 sequence: CASRRASGRIETQYF. The CDR3 DNA reads TGTGCCAGCAGACGCGCTAGCGGGAGAATAGAGACCCAGTACTTC. The full variable domain, with the rest looked up from reference TRBV7-2 and TRBJ2-5, is GAGVSQSPSNKVTEKGKDVELRCDPISGHTALYWYRQSLGQGLEFLIYFQGNSAPDKSGLPSDRFSAERTGGSVSTLTIQRTQQEDSAVYLCASRRASGRIETQYFGPGTRLLVL.

This clonotype showed up just once. This sequence joins TRBV12-3 or TRBV12-4 and TRBJ1-1; the D gene is possibly TRBD1 (5 bases). V lost 6 bases to trimming and J lost 4 bases, with 12 bases between them. The CDR3 extends over 13 amino acids. The CDR3 DNA is TGTGCCAGCAGGAGAGGGGAGATCACTGAAGCTTTCTTT. The encoded protein is CASRRGEITEAFF.

V gene TRBV28 combines with J gene TRBJ1-6, with 10 bases lining up with TRBD1. V trimming: 2 bases; J trimming: 17 bases; junction bases outside the gene matches: 15. The germline gives CDR1 MDHEN, CDR2 SYDVKM. The length of the CDR3 is 16 residues. The CDR3 is CASSLRGTGAIPRIHF. The CDR3, as DNA: TGTGCCAGCAGTTTAAGGGGGACAGGGGCCATACCAAGGATCCACTTT.

This clonotype was seen at least ten times. CDR3 DNA: TGCGCCAGCAGCCAAGCCGGGACAAAGTACTCCTACGAGCAGTACTTC. Amino acid sequence: CASSQAGTKYSYEQYF. The V call is TRBV4-1, the J call TRBJ2-7; possibly TRBD1 for D (6 bases). The CDR3 has 16 residues. CDR1 is MGHRA, CDR2 YSYEKL, per germline. The germline V and J ends were trimmed by 1 base and 0 bases, with 13 bases remaining between them.

V usage is TRBV12-3 or TRBV12-4 and J usage is TRBJ2-7; D gene ambiguous. Trimming cost V 3 bases and J 3 bases, with 9 bases left between them. The CDR3 sequence is 13 residues long. The CDR3: CASSLSSSYEQYF. The CDR3 DNA is TGTGCCAGCAGTTTGTCTTCTAGCTACGAGCAGTACTTC.